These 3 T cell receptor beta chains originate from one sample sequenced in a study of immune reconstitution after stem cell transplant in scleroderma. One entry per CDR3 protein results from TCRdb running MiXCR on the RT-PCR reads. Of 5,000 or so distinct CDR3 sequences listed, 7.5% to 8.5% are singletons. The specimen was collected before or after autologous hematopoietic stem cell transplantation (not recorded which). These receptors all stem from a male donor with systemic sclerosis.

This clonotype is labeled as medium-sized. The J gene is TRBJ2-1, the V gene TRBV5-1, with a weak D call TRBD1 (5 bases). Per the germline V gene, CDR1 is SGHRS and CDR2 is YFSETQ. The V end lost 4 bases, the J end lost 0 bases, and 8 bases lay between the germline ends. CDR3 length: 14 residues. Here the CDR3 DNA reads TGCGCCAGCAGCCAGGGATCCTCCTACAATGAGCAGTTCTTC. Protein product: CASSQGSSYNEQFF. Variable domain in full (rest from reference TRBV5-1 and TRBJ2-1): KAGVTQTPRYLIKTRGQQVTLSCSPISGHRSVSWYQQTPGQGLQFLFEYFSETQRNKGNFPGRFSGRQFSNSRSEMNVSTLELGDSALYLCASSQGSSYNEQFFGPGTRLTVL.

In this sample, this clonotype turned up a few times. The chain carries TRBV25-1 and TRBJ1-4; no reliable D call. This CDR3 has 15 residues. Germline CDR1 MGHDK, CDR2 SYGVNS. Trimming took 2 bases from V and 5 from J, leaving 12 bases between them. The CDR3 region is CASSEVLGTNEKLFF. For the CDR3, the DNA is TGTGCCAGCAGTGAAGTTCTGGGTACAAATGAAAAACTGTTTTTT.

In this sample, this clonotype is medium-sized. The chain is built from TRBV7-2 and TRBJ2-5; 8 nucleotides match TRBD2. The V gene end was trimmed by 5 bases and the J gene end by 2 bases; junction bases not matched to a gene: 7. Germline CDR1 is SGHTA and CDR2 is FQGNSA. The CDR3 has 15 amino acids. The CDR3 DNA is TGTGCCAGCAGCGCGGGGGGACTGCAACAAGAGACCCAGTACTTC. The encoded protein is CASSAGGLQQETQYF.